This T cell receptor (beta chain) was recorded in a study of lymphopenia after photon versus proton radiotherapy. The method was immunoSEQ multiplex PCR; TCRdb's version includes in-frame clones alone and lacks a portion of them. The sample gives about 4,900 clones, more than 70% of which show up once; over 20% is in the top ten. Study-wide findings and caveats: Under photons, naive T cells and diversity fell while effector/memory populations rose.

This clone was counted between two and nine times. Antigen: not known. Germline CDR1 is SGHTA and CDR2 is FQGTGA. V lost 1 base and J 5 bases, leaving 8 bases between the germline ends. The CDR3 sequence is 13 residues long. The sample consisted of peripheral blood, taken from a patient treated with photon-based radiotherapy. The V call is TRBV7-3, the J call TRBJ1-2; no definite D call. The TCR was taken from an older man with cholangiocarcinoma. The CDR3 coding sequence is TGTGCCAGCAGCTTAAACCGGGCGTATGGCTACACCTTC. Translation gives CASSLNRAYGYTF.